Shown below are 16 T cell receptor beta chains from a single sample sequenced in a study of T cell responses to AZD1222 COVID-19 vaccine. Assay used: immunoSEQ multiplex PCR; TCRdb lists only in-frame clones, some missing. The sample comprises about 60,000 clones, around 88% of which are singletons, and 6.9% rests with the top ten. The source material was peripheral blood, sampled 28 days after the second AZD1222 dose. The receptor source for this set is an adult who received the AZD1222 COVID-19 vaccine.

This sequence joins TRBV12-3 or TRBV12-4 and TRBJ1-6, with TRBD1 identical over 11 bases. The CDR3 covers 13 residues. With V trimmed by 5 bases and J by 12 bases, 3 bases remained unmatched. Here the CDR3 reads CASSGTGGLPLHF. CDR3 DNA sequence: TGTGCCAGCAGTGGGACAGGGGGGTTACCCCTCCACTTT.

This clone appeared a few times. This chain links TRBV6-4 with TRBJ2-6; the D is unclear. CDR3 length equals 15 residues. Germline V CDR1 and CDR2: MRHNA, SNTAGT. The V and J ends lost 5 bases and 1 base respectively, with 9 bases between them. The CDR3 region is CASSPDQSGANVLTF. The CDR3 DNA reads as TGTGCCAGCAGTCCGGATCAATCTGGGGCCAACGTCCTGACTTTC.

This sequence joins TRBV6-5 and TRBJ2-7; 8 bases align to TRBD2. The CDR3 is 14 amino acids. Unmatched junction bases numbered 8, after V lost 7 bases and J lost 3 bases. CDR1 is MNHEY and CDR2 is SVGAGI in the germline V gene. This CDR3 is CASTGTRYRYEQYF. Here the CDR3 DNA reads TGTGCCAGCACCGGGACTAGATATCGCTACGAGCAGTACTTC.

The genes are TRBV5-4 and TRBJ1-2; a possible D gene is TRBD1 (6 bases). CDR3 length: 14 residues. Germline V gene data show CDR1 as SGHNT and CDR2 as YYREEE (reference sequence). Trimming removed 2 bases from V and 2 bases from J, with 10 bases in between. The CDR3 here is CASSFPDRNYGYTF. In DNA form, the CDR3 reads TGTGCCAGCAGCTTCCCGGACAGAAACTATGGCTACACCTTC.

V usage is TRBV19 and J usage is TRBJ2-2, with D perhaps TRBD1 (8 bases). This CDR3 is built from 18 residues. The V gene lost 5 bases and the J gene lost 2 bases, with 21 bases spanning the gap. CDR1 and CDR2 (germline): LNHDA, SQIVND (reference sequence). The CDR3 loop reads CASSPYLTGGVNTGELFF. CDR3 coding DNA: TGTGCCAGTAGTCCCTACCTTACAGGGGGGGTTAACACCGGGGAGCTGTTTTTT. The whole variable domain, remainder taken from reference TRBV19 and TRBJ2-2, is DGGITQSPKYLFRKEGQNVTLSCEQNLNHDAMYWYRQDPGQGLRLIYYSQIVNDFQKGDIAEGYSVSREKKESFPLTVTSAQKNPTAFYLCASSPYLTGGVNTGELFFGEGSRLTVL.

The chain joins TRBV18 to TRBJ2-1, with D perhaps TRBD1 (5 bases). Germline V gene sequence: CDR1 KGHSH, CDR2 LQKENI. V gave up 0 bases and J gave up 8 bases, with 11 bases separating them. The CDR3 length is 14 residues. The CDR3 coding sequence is TGTGCCAGCTCACCACCATGGGGCTCCGATGAGCAGTTCTTC. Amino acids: CASSPPWGSDEQFF.

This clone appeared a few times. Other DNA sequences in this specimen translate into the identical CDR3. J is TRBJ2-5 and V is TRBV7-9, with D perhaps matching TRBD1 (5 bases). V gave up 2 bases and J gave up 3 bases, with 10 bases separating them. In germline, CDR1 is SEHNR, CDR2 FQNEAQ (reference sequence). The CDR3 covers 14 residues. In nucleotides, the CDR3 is TGTGCCAGCAGCTTATTAACAGGAAAAGAGACCCAGTACTTC. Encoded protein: CASSLLTGKETQYF.

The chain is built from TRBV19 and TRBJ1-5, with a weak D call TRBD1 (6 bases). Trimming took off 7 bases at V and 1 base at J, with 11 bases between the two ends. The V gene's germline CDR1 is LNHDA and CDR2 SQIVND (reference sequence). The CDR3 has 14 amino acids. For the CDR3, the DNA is TGTGCCAGTACTACAGGGTTCAGCAATCAGCCCCAGCATTTT. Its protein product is CASTTGFSNQPQHF.

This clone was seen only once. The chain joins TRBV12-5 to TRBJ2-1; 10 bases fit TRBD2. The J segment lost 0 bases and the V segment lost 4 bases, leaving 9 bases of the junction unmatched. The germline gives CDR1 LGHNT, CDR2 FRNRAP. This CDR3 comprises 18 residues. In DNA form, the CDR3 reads TGTGCTAGTGGTTCGCAGGTGGCTAGCGGGAGCTCCTACAATGAGCAGTTCTTC. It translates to CASGSQVASGSSYNEQFF.

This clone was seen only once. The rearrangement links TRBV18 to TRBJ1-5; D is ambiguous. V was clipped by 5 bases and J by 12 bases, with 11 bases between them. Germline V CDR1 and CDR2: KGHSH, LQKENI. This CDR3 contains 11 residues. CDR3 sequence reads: CASSSSSIQHF. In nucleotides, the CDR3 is TGTGCCAGCTCATCCTCTTCTATCCAGCATTTT.

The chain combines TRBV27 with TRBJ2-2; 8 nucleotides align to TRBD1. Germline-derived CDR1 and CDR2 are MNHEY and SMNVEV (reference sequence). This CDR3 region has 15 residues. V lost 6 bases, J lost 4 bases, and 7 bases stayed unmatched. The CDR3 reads CASREPTGGTGELFF. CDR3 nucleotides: TGTGCCAGCAGAGAACCCACAGGGGGCACCGGGGAGCTGTTTTTT.

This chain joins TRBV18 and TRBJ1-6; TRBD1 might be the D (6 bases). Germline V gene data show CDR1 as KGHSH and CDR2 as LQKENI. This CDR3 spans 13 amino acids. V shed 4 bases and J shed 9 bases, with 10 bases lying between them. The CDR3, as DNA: TGTGCCAGCTCACACGACAGGCCTTCACCCCTCCACTTT. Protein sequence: CASSHDRPSPLHF.

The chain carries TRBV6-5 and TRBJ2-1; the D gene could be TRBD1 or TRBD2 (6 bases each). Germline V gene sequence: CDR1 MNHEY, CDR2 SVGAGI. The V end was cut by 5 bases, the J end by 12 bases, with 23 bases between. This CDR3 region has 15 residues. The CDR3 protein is CASSLMTGMRGLQFF. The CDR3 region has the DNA TGTGCCAGCAGTCTTATGACAGGAATGCGGGGTCTGCAGTTCTTC.

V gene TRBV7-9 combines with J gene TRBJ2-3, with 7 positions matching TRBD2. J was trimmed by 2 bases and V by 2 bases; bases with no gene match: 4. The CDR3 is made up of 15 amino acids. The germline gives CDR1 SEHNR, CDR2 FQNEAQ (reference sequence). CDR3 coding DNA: TGTGCCAGCAGCTTATTTCTAGCGGACACAGATACGCAGTATTTT. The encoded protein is CASSLFLADTDTQYF.

This chain's CDR3 is CASSRGGNTGELFF. The CDR3 region has the DNA TGTGCCAGCAGCCGGGGGGGGAACACCGGGGAGCTGTTTTTT. The V gene is TRBV7-8, the J gene TRBJ2-2; 8 bases map to TRBD2. Losses at the gene ends were 5 bases for V and 1 base for J; bases not matched to a gene: 0. This CDR3 has 14 amino acids. Germline V CDR1 and CDR2: SGHVS, FQNEAQ.

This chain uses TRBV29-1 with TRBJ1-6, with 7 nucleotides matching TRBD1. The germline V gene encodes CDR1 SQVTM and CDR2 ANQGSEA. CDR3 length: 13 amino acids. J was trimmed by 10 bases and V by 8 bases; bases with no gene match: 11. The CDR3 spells CSYSDRDRSPLHF. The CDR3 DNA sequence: TGCAGCTACAGCGACAGGGATCGCTCACCCCTCCACTTT.